Listed here are 19 T cell receptor beta chains from one sample, sequenced in a study of T cell responses to AZD1222 COVID-19 vaccine (dated by TCRdb to about 2021). Taken with the paper, the label for time point translates to: baseline before first vaccination. Libraries were made using the immunoSEQ multiplex PCR assay. In TCRdb, the immuneACCESS table is reduced to in-frame sequences with V and J assigned. These tables do not hold every clone; where another copy was compared, an unresolved V gene accounts for under half, and the others remain unexplained. The sample table lists about 99,000 clones, about nine tenths of them with a count of one. In total, the top ten clones hold about 4.8% of the sample. The sample was peripheral blood, taken on day 0 of AZD1222 vaccination. All receptors derive from an adult in good health.

The chain couples TRBV5-6 to TRBJ2-7; 7 bases map to TRBD1. The germline V gene has CDR1 SGHDT and CDR2 YYEEEE. The CDR3 runs 14 residues. Losses at the gene ends were 3 bases for V and 0 bases for J; bases not matched to a gene: 3. CDR3 DNA: TGTGCCAGCAGCTGGACAGGTACCTCCTACGAGCAGTACTTC. Translated, it gives CASSWTGTSYEQYF.

The genes are TRBV7-9 and TRBJ2-4, with a tentative D call TRBD1 (6 bases). Germline V CDR1 and CDR2: SEHNR, FQNEAQ (reference sequence). The CDR3 is 16 residues long. Trimming removed 8 bases at V and 5 bases at J, with 22 bases between. CDR3 amino acids: CASQPGQQGNQNIQYF. The CDR3 DNA reads as TGTGCCAGCCAACCGGGGCAACAGGGTAACCAAAACATTCAGTACTTC. The full variable domain, its missing parts supplied by reference TRBV7-9 and TRBJ2-4, is DTGVSQNPRHKITKRGQNVTFRCDPISEHNRLYWYRQTLGQGPEFLTYFQNEAQLEKSRLLSDRFSAERPKGSFSTLEIQRTEQGDSAMYLCASQPGQQGNQNIQYFGAGTRLSVL.

This chain links TRBV30 with TRBJ2-3; D not certain. V was pared by 0 bases and J by 6 bases, with 7 bases between. The CDR3 spans 12 residues. In germline, CDR1 is GTSNPN, CDR2 SVGIG (reference sequence). The CDR3 DNA follows: TGTGCCTGGAGTGTACTGGGGGATACGCAGTATTTT. Protein product: CAWSVLGDTQYF.

This chain connects TRBV5-4 to TRBJ1-1; no clear D gene. Germline CDR1 and CDR2: SGHNT and YYREEE (reference sequence). V lost 0 bases and J 8 bases, leaving 11 bases between the germline ends. The CDR3 runs to 13 residues. The CDR3 region is CASSLARAREAFF. In DNA form, the CDR3 reads TGTGCCAGCAGCTTGGCACGGGCCAGGGAAGCTTTCTTT.

The table lists this clone with a count of one. V gene TRBV4-3 combines with J gene TRBJ2-3, with 7 bases aligning to TRBD1. V lost 0 bases, J lost 5 bases, and 8 bases stayed unmatched. The CDR3 is 16 amino acids. Germline CDR1 and CDR2: LGHNA and YSLEER. The CDR3 sequence: CASSQDRKPGGDTQYF. The CDR3 coding sequence is TGCGCCAGCAGCCAAGATCGAAAACCAGGGGGAGATACGCAGTATTTT.

This chain connects TRBV9 to TRBJ1-1; D remains unclear. The germline V gene has CDR1 SGDLS and CDR2 YYNGEE. Trimming left V 0 bases short and J 0 bases short, with 18 bases between. The CDR3 runs to 18 residues. The CDR3 protein is CASSVAAGSSYMNTEAFF. The CDR3 DNA follows: TGTGCCAGCAGCGTAGCAGCGGGGTCCAGCTACATGAACACTGAAGCTTTCTTT.

This clone was observed a single time. This chain links TRBV2 with TRBJ1-6; TRBD1 matches at 7 bases. The V segment lost 3 bases and the J segment 6 bases; nucleotides outside the gene matches: 8. This CDR3 comprises 16 residues. Germline-derived CDR1 and CDR2 are SNHLY and FYNNEI. The CDR3 loop reads CASSEQGEGSNSPLHF. The DNA for the CDR3 is TGTGCCAGCAGTGAGCAGGGGGAAGGATCTAATTCACCCCTCCACTTT. The full variable domain, completed using reference TRBV2 and TRBJ1-6, is EPEVTQTPSHQVTQMGQEVILRCVPISNHLYFYWYRQILGQKVEFLVSFYNNEISEKSEIFDDQFSVERPDGSNFTLKIRSTKLEDSAMYFCASSEQGEGSNSPLHFGNGTRLTVT.

This clone occurred once. V and J are TRBV5-6 and TRBJ1-3, with TRBD1 identical over 8 bases. The CDR3 contains 15 residues. Per germline, CDR1 SGHDT and CDR2 YYEEEE. With V trimmed by 4 bases and J by 7 bases, 10 bases remained unmatched. This CDR3 is CASSLGQAGRNTIYF. The CDR3 DNA reads as TGTGCCAGCAGCCTGGGACAGGCGGGGCGGAACACCATATATTTT.

This chain links TRBV2 with TRBJ2-2; D assignment may be TRBD1 or TRBD2 (5 bases each). The CDR3 totals 15 residues. V lost 4 bases and J lost 5, with 14 bases in between. Germline-derived CDR1 and CDR2 are SNHLY and FYNNEI. The CDR3 here is CASSVTRGVTGELFF. Here the CDR3 DNA reads TGTGCCAGCAGTGTCACCAGAGGGGTGACCGGGGAGCTGTTTTTT.

V and J are TRBV30 and TRBJ1-1; the D is unclear. The CDR3 is 13 amino acids. CDR1 and CDR2 (germline): GTSNPN, SVGIG (reference sequence). V dropped 3 bases and J dropped 3 bases, with 11 bases sitting between them. Here the CDR3 DNA reads TGTGCCTGGAGCGAGCTACAGTACACTGAAGCTTTCTTT. Protein product: CAWSELQYTEAFF. The variable domain in full, completed from reference TRBV30 and TRBJ1-1, reads SQTIHQWPATLVQPVGSPLSLECTVEGTSNPNLYWYRQAAGRGLQLLFYSVGIGQISSEVPQNLSASRPQDRQFILSSKKLLLSDSGFYLCAWSELQYTEAFFGQGTRLTVV.

The chain employs TRBV6-5 and TRBJ2-7, with D tentatively TRBD2 (5 bases). The V end lost 4 bases, the J end lost 0 bases, and 10 bases lay between the germline ends. The CDR3 runs 14 residues. CDR1 MNHEY and CDR2 SVGAGI come from the germline V gene. Here the CDR3 reads CASSLTGNSYEQYF. The CDR3 DNA follows: TGTGCCAGCAGTTTGACCGGGAACTCCTACGAGCAGTACTTC.

This chain links TRBV27 with TRBJ1-2, with TRBD1 matching 7 bases. J gave up 4 bases and V 6 bases, and 11 bases lay outside the gene matches. Germline V lookup: CDR1 MNHEY, CDR2 SMNVEV (reference sequence). The CDR3 consists of 15 residues. CDR3 residues: CASRVWTGTSYGYTF. For the CDR3, the DNA is TGTGCCAGCAGGGTTTGGACAGGAACTTCCTATGGCTACACCTTC.

The chain carries TRBV7-6 and TRBJ1-2, with D unresolved. The CDR3 length is 13 residues. In germline, CDR1 is SGHVS, CDR2 FNYEAQ. V was pared by 5 bases and J by 2 bases, with 9 bases between. The CDR3 protein is CASSLSPNYGYTF. Here the CDR3 DNA reads TGTGCCAGCAGCCTCAGTCCCAACTATGGCTACACCTTC. Complete variable domain (other parts from reference TRBV7-6 and TRBJ1-2): GAGVSQSPRYKVTKRGQDVALRCDPISGHVSLYWYRQALGQGPEFLTYFNYEAQQDKSGLPNDRFSAERPEGSISTLTIQRTEQRDSAMYRCASSLSPNYGYTFGSGTRLTVV.

This clone was seen more than once but under ten times. The J gene is TRBJ2-7, the V gene TRBV6-1; TRBD2 aligns across 8 bases. The CDR3 contains 15 residues. J gave up 1 base and V 2 bases, and 4 bases lay outside the gene matches. Germline V gene data show CDR1 as MNHNS and CDR2 as SASEGT. CDR3 in amino acids: CASSERVAGSYEQYF. Here the CDR3 DNA reads TGTGCCAGCAGTGAACGGGTAGCGGGGTCCTACGAGCAGTACTTC.

This clone was seen a single time. The V call is TRBV4-1, the J call TRBJ1-2, with a tentative D call TRBD1 (5 bases). The V gene's germline CDR1 is MGHRA and CDR2 YSYEKL. V was pared by 4 bases and J by 7 bases, with 13 bases between. This CDR3 spans 13 amino acids. The CDR3 sequence is CASSPGTLGGYTF. For the CDR3, the DNA is TGCGCCAGCAGCCCCGGGACCCTAGGTGGCTACACCTTC.

The chain links TRBV2 to TRBJ1-5; no clear D gene. Germline CDR1 is SNHLY and CDR2 is FYNNEI. The CDR3 contains 13 residues. Trimming cost V 3 bases and J 3 bases, with 6 bases left between them. The CDR3 DNA is TGTGCCAGCAGTGAGGGTCCCAATCAGCCCCAGCATTTT. Its protein is CASSEGPNQPQHF.

The chain joins TRBV4-2 to TRBJ2-2; D is unclear. The V end was cut by 4 bases, the J end by 4 bases, with 7 bases between. The CDR3 is 13 residues long. The V gene's germline CDR1 is LGHNA and CDR2 YNFKEQ. CDR3 sequence (DNA): TGTGCCAGCAGCCTCCGTACCACCGGGGAGCTGTTTTTT. This codes for CASSLRTTGELFF.

This clone was detected a few times. J is TRBJ2-3 and V is TRBV7-8; 7 bases agree with TRBD1. Germline loops: CDR1 SGHVS, CDR2 FQNEAQ. The J segment lost 2 bases and the V segment lost 7 bases, leaving 9 bases of the junction unmatched. The CDR3 has 15 amino acids. The CDR3 region is CASNLQGLVTDTQYF. As DNA, the CDR3 is TGTGCCAGCAACCTACAGGGGCTTGTCACAGATACGCAGTATTTT.

The J gene is TRBJ2-5, the V gene TRBV9, with 9 bases lining up with TRBD2. J gave up 5 bases and V 2 bases, and 4 bases lay outside the gene matches. The CDR3 is made up of 14 amino acids. Germline V gene lookup returns CDR1 SGDLS and CDR2 YYNGEE. The CDR3 nucleotides are TGTGCCAGCAGCGTGGCGGGGGGGCCGGAGACCCAGTACTTC. It yields the protein CASSVAGGPETQYF.